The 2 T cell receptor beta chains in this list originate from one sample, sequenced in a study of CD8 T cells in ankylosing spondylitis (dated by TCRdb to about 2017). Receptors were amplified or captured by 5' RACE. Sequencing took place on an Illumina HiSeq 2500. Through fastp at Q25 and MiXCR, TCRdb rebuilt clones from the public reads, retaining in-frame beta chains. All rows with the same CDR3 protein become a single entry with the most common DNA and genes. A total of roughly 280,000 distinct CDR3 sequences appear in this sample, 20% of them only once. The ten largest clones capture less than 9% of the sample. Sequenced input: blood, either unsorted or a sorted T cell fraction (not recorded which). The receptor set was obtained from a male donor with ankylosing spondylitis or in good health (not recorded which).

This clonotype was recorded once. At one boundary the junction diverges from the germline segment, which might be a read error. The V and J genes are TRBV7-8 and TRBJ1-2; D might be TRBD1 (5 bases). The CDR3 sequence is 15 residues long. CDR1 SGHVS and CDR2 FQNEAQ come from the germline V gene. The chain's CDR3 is CVSSLDGGINYGYTF. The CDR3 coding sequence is TGTGTCAGCAGCTTAGACGGGGGAATTAACTATGGCTACACCTTC.

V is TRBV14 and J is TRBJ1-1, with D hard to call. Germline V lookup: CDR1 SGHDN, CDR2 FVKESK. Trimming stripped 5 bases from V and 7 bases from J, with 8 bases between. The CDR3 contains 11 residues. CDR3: CASSSHSEAFF. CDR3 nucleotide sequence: TGTGCCAGCAGCTCTCACAGTGAAGCTTTCTTT.